The 24 T cell receptor beta chains below come from one sample, sequenced in a study of blood T cell repertoires in COVID-19. Data came from immunoSEQ multiplex PCR; TCRdb stores just in-frame clones and leaves some out. The repertoire includes approximately 470,000 clones, roughly nine tenths of them detected once, and about 0.75% sits in the top ten. Sequenced: PBMCs or T cells enriched from blood (not recorded which). The receptors were gathered from a woman in her late teens or twenties who had recovered from COVID-19.

CDR3 loop: CASSSPLDRGRTEAFF. The CDR3 DNA is TGTGCCAGCAGCTCACCCCTCGACAGGGGTCGAACTGAAGCTTTCTTT. The J gene is TRBJ1-1, the V gene TRBV5-4; 8 bases agree with TRBD1. V trimming: 3 bases; J trimming: 5 bases; junction bases outside the gene matches: 12. CDR3 length: 16 residues. Germline V gene lookup returns CDR1 SGHNT and CDR2 YYREEE (reference sequence).

This chain's CDR3 is CASRPGLATPPTSGGFF. The CDR3 nucleotides read TGTGCCAGCAGACCGGGACTCGCCACCCCCCCCACCTCTGGGGGGTTCTTC. This chain links TRBV2 with TRBJ2-1; weak D call: TRBD2 (6 bases). Germline loops: CDR1 SNHLY, CDR2 FYNNEI. Trimming shortened V by 6 bases and J by 15 bases, and 33 bases separated the two germline ends. This CDR3 region has 17 residues.

The chain employs TRBV2 and TRBJ1-4, with 8 nucleotides matching TRBD1. The V gene end was trimmed by 6 bases and the J gene end by 7 bases; junction bases not matched to a gene: 10. The CDR3 loop spans 15 amino acids. Germline lookup yields CDR1 SNHLY and CDR2 FYNNEI. This CDR3 is CASSLDRGGSEKLFF. In DNA, the CDR3 is TGTGCCAGCAGCCTTGACAGGGGCGGGAGTGAAAAACTGTTTTTT. The complete variable domain, with remaining parts taken from reference TRBV2 and TRBJ1-4, reads EPEVTQTPSHQVTQMGQEVILRCVPISNHLYFYWYRQILGQKVEFLVSFYNNEISEKSEIFDDQFSVERPDGSNFTLKIRSTKLEDSAMYFCASSLDRGGSEKLFFGSGTQLSVL.

This chain connects TRBV6-5 to TRBJ1-2, with D possibly being TRBD1 (5 bases). V lost 8 bases and J 8 bases, leaving 18 bases between the germline ends. This CDR3 comprises 13 residues. The germline CDR1 and CDR2 sequences are MNHEY and SVGAGI. The CDR3 loop is CASPREGREGYTF. The DNA of the CDR3 is TGTGCCAGCCCACGGGAGGGCAGGGAAGGCTACACCTTC.

CDR3 protein: CASSLVVGGDEKLFF. The CDR3 DNA follows: TGCGCCAGCAGCTTGGTGGTTGGAGGGGATGAAAAACTGTTTTTT. V is TRBV5-1 and J is TRBJ1-4; tentatively, D is TRBD1 (5 bases). The length of the CDR3 is 15 residues. Trimming took 0 bases from V and 6 from J, leaving 12 bases between them. Germline CDR1 and CDR2: SGHRS and YFSETQ.

The CDR3 DNA is TGTGCCAGCAGCCAAGAGGGACTGGGCGGGGGGTTAGGGACTGAAGCTTTCTTT. Translated: CASSQEGLGGGLGTEAFF. The chain uses TRBV3-1 (or the pseudogene TRBV3-2) and TRBJ1-1; possible D gene TRBD1, 5 bases. V was cut by 0 bases and J by 5 bases, with 22 bases left in between. This CDR3 is 18 amino acids long. Germline CDR1 LGHDT, CDR2 YNNKEL (reference sequence).

CDR3 loop: CASSLSRSGEQYF. DNA for the CDR3: TGTGCCAGCAGCTTATCTCGGAGTGGGGAGCAGTACTTC. The rearrangement links TRBV11-3 to TRBJ2-7, with D unclear. The ends were cut back, 2 bases at V and 7 bases at J, with 12 bases in the middle. This CDR3 spans 13 amino acids. The V gene's germline CDR1 is SGHNT and CDR2 YENEEA.

DNA of the CDR3: TGTGCCACCGGGACTAGCAGCCAAGAGACCCAGTACTTC. Protein: CATGTSSQETQYF. The chain links TRBV7-2 to TRBJ2-5, with TRBD2 matching 9 bases. Germline CDR1 and CDR2: SGHTA and FQGNSA. The CDR3 is 13 amino acids. V was pared by 10 bases and J by 1 base, with 4 bases of the junction left unmatched.

The V and J genes are TRBV12-3 or TRBV12-4 and TRBJ2-5; 8 nucleotides align to TRBD1. V lost 1 base and J lost 5; bases outside the gene matches: 0. There are 13 residues in the CDR3. The CDR3 DNA reads TGTGCCAGCAGTTTAGGGACAGGGGAGACCCAGTACTTC. It codes for CASSLGTGETQYF.

The gene calls are TRBV5-5 and TRBJ2-3; tentative D call: TRBD1 (5 bases). CDR1 is SGHKS, CDR2 YYEKEE, per germline (reference sequence). V was clipped by 7 bases and J by 1 base, with 13 bases between them. The CDR3 runs to 14 residues. The CDR3 region has the DNA TGTGCCAGCTCCGACAGTGAACGCACAGATACGCAGTATTTT. This encodes CASSDSERTDTQYF. Full variable domain (outside the CDR3, taken from reference TRBV5-5 and TRBJ2-3): DAGVTQSPTHLIKTRGQQVTLRCSPISGHKSVSWYQQVLGQGPQFIFQYYEKEERGRGNFPDRFSARQFPNYSSELNVNALLLGDSALYLCASSDSERTDTQYFGPGTRLTVL.

The V gene is TRBV5-5, the J gene TRBJ2-2; 12 bases agree with TRBD2. V gave up 6 bases and J gave up 4 bases; unmatched junction bases: 10. Germline V gives CDR1 SGHKS, CDR2 YYEKEE (reference sequence). This CDR3 region has 17 residues. CDR3 region: CASIPGLAGYSTGELFF. CDR3 DNA: TGTGCCAGCATCCCCGGACTAGCGGGGTATTCCACCGGGGAGCTGTTTTTT.

This rearrangement joins TRBV10-3 to TRBJ2-7, with TRBD2 matching over 9 bases. CDR3 length: 15 residues. The ends lost 0 bases at V and 2 bases at J; junction bases unmatched: 2. In germline, CDR1 is ENHRY, CDR2 SYGVKD. The CDR3 loop reads CAISESRGGTYEQYF. The CDR3 DNA follows: TGTGCCATCAGTGAGTCGCGGGGGGGCACCTACGAGCAGTACTTC.

The chain links TRBV10-3 to TRBJ1-4; D call uncertain. The V end lost 2 bases, the J end lost 4 bases, and 11 bases lay between the germline ends. Per the germline V gene, CDR1 is ENHRY and CDR2 is SYGVKD. The CDR3 is 15 residues long. The CDR3 sequence is CAISERAGVNEKLFF. CDR3 DNA sequence: TGTGCCATCAGTGAGAGGGCCGGGGTTAATGAAAAACTGTTTTTT.

V gene TRBV30 combines with J gene TRBJ1-5, with TRBD1 matching 11 bases. CDR3 length: 13 amino acids. CDR1 and CDR2 (germline): GTSNPN, SVGIG (reference sequence). The trim removed 5 bases at V and 5 bases at J, leaving 2 bases unmatched. CDR3 in DNA: TGTGCCTGGGCGGGACAGGGGGATCAGCCCCAGCATTTT. Its translation is CAWAGQGDQPQHF.

The rearrangement uses TRBV12-3 or TRBV12-4 and TRBJ1-2; TRBD1 matches at 7 bases. This CDR3 is 13 amino acids long. V lost 7 bases and J lost 5; bases outside the gene matches: 7. The CDR3 bases are TGTGCCAGCAAGGGGGCAAGTCGTTATGGCTACACCTTC. Translating gives CASKGASRYGYTF.

The chain uses TRBV5-1 and TRBJ1-1; D remains unclear. The germline CDR1 and CDR2 sequences are SGHRS and YFSETQ. The germline V and J ends were trimmed by 1 base and 2 bases, with 12 bases remaining between them. The CDR3 runs 15 residues. The CDR3 DNA reads TGCGCCAGCAGCTTGAGTCCGCTCCTAAACACTGAAGCTTTCTTT. This translates into CASSLSPLLNTEAFF.

As DNA, the CDR3 is TGCGCCAGCAGCCCCCACCAGGGGGCTATAGGTAATGAAAAACTGTTTTTT. This codes for CASSPHQGAIGNEKLFF. This chain uses TRBV5-1 with TRBJ1-4; 8 nucleotides match TRBD1. V shed 4 bases, J shed 4 bases, and the junction held 12 bases outside the gene matches. The germline V gene has CDR1 SGHRS and CDR2 YFSETQ. The CDR3 totals 17 residues.

This clone was detected once. This chain joins TRBV11-2 and TRBJ2-4; TRBD2 agrees at 9 bases. The germline CDR1 and CDR2 sequences are SGHAT and FQNNGV. There are 17 residues in the CDR3. The trim removed 0 bases at V and 7 bases at J, leaving 10 bases unmatched. The CDR3 region has the DNA TGTGCCAGCAGCTTAGAAGCGGGGGGACCTCGTTTGAACATTCAGTACTTC. It codes for CASSLEAGGPRLNIQYF. The whole variable domain, remainder taken from reference TRBV11-2 and TRBJ2-4, is EAGVAQSPRYKIIEKRQSVAFWCNPISGHATLYWYQQILGQGPKLLIQFQNNGVVDDSQLPKDRFSAERLKGVDSTLKIQPAKLEDSAVYLCASSLEAGGPRLNIQYFGAGTRLSVL.

The chain carries TRBV6-5 and TRBJ1-5; 7 bases are a match to TRBD1. The CDR3 sequence is 14 residues long. V shed 6 bases, J shed 5 bases, and the junction held 7 bases outside the gene matches. Germline V gives CDR1 MNHEY, CDR2 SVGAGI. CDR3 loop: CASSLGQADQPQHF. CDR3 in DNA: TGTGCCAGCAGCCTAGGACAGGCAGATCAGCCCCAGCATTTT.

This clone was seen a handful of times. The chain employs TRBV2 and TRBJ2-7; 10 bases line up with TRBD2. After removal of 8 bases from V and 2 bases from J, the junction contained 6 bases not matched to a gene. The CDR3 contains 14 residues. The germline V gene encodes CDR1 SNHLY and CDR2 FYNNEI. CDR3: CASGERGGPYEQYF. The CDR3 bases are TGTGCCAGCGGCGAGCGGGGGGGACCCTACGAGCAGTACTTC.

The DNA of the CDR3 is TGTGCCAGCAGCGTAGGGGCAGGGACTGGAAACACCATATATTTT. Encoded protein: CASSVGAGTGNTIYF. The chain combines TRBV9 with TRBJ1-3, with a weak D call TRBD1 (5 bases). CDR3 length: 15 residues. V was trimmed by 0 bases and J by 2 bases, leaving 9 bases between them. CDR1 and CDR2 (germline): SGDLS, YYNGEE.

The chain links TRBV28 to TRBJ1-1; 8 bases line up with TRBD1. Germline V CDR1 and CDR2: MDHEN, SYDVKM. The V gene end was trimmed by 4 bases and the J gene end by 4 bases; junction bases not matched to a gene: 8. CDR3 length: 15 amino acids. The CDR3 here is CASSSPGQGLTEAFF. The CDR3 coding sequence is TGTGCCAGCAGTTCACCCGGACAGGGACTCACTGAAGCTTTCTTT.

The chain joins TRBV3-1 (or the pseudogene TRBV3-2) to TRBJ1-3; 9 bases match TRBD1. The length of the CDR3 is 15 residues. Trimming removed 1 base from V and 6 bases from J; junction bases left unmatched: 4. Germline CDR1 reads LGHDT; CDR2 reads YNNKEL (reference sequence). The CDR3 region has the DNA TGTGCCAGCAGCCAAGGACAGGGGGTTGAAAACACCATATATTTT. Its translation is CASSQGQGVENTIYF.

The V and J genes are TRBV7-3 and TRBJ2-6; TRBD1 agrees at 9 bases. The CDR3 length is 18 residues. The germline V gene has CDR1 SGHTA and CDR2 FQGTGA. The ends lost 5 bases at V and 4 bases at J; junction bases unmatched: 12. Here the CDR3 DNA reads TGTGCCAGCAGCCCAAGTCCCGGGACAGGGTTCGGGGCCAACGTCCTGACTTTC. Its protein product is CASSPSPGTGFGANVLTF.